This record looks at one TCR beta chain sequence and its context. The antigen is unknown. Time point in this sample: blood 2 weeks post-SBRT. As to treatment: 15 Gy SBRT to primary tumor, nephrectomy 4 weeks later. This CDR3 has 11 amino acids. The germline gives CDR1 SGHDN, CDR2 FVKESK. V was clipped by 5 bases and J by 12 bases, with 11 bases between them. This sample is drawn from a study of radiation and T cells in renal cell carcinoma. TCRdb keeps only in-frame clones here, not all; method: immunoSEQ multiplex PCR. This repertoire shows 100,000 to 150,000 clones, about four fifths found once; its top ten account for roughly 5%. Notes on the study in general: From baseline, blood top tumor clonotypes peaked at 2 weeks post-radiation. No pretreatment tumor biopsies were available for baseline clonotypes.

The sequence came from a man between 45 and 60 years old with renal cell carcinoma. The rearrangement uses TRBV14 and TRBJ2-1, with D possibly matching TRBD1 (6 bases). Sequencing used blood, obtained from a patient whose treatment included radiotherapy and nephrectomy. The CDR3 bases are TGTGCCAGCAGCTCGCAGACAGGGCAGTTCTTC. Protein: CASSSQTGQFF.